This TCR beta chain was recorded in a study of beta chain features in type 1 diabetes. Regarding the study as a whole: The study found moderately but significantly shorter TCRB CDR3s in all four CD4+ subsets of Type 1 diabetes patients.

J was trimmed by 5 bases and V by 5 bases; bases with no gene match: 7. The V gene's germline CDR1 is SGHAT and CDR2 FQNNGV. The CDR3 sequence is 15 residues long. Of the isolated RNA, all was reverse transcribed, and so the sequenced material was expressed TCRB transcripts. Produced via immunoSEQ multiplex PCR; TCRdb's table is partial and in-frame only. Altogether a few hundred thousand clones are present, 9.6% being singletons, with the ten largest covering less than 0.65%. Concerning this clone itself: Its antigen is still unknown.

The V gene is TRBV11-2, the J gene TRBJ2-2, with 8 bases that match TRBD2. The origin of this receptor is a man under 40 with type 1 diabetes. The sequenced material came from central memory CD4+ T cells from blood. In nucleotides, the CDR3 is TGTGCCAGCAGCCCGAGCTTAGCGGGAACCGGGGAGCTGTTTTTT. Amino acids: CASSPSLAGTGELFF.